The T cell receptor (beta chain) under discussion was sequenced for a study of cytomegalovirus exposure and HLA in healthy donors. The primer mix had 60 Vbeta and 13 Jbeta primers. Generated by immunoSEQ multiplex PCR, the TCRdb table keeps only in-frame clones and is missing some. The table records 100,000 to 150,000 clones, about 78% of them present only once. Specimen: PBMCs. The TCR comes from a middle-aged man in good health and CMV-seropositive.

The CDR3 DNA sequence: TGTGCCAGCAGCCCAGGGGGGTCGGAAGAGACCCAGTACTTC. It specifies CASSPGGSEETQYF. V is TRBV28 and J is TRBJ2-5; a possible D gene is TRBD1 (7 bases). Germline CDR1 and CDR2: MDHEN and SYDVKM. The CDR3 spans 14 residues. V was clipped by 6 bases and J by 3 bases, with 14 bases between them.